The rows below give T cell receptor beta chains drawn from one sample of a study of blood T cell repertoires in COVID-19. Data came from immunoSEQ multiplex PCR; TCRdb stores just in-frame clones and leaves some out. The table lists 250,000 to 300,000 clones, roughly nine tenths of them singletons. What was sequenced was PBMCs or T cells enriched from blood (not recorded which). These receptors all stem from a human donor in a cohort exposed to, infected with or recovered from COVID-19 (not recorded which). The donor label of this sample is uncertain. The CDR3 runs from the conserved cysteine through the conserved F or W. The order of the fields is clone size, J gene, V gene, D gene, CDR3 DNA, CDR3 protein. D genes are given only for firm matches. A row's size may be missing; if present it is once, few, many or a size class.

clone_size: NA
j_call: TRBJ1-2
v_call: TRBV19
d_call: TRBD1
cdr3_nt: TGTGCCAGTAGTATAGATCTAGGGGGCGCGGCGCAAGGCTACACCTTC
cdr3_aa: CASSIDLGGAAQGYTF

clone_size: once
j_call: TRBJ2-7
v_call: TRBV2
d_call: NA
cdr3_nt: TGTGCCAGCACCCCCCCCTGGGCTTACGAGCAGTACTTC
cdr3_aa: CASTPPWAYEQYF

clone_size: NA
j_call: TRBJ2-1
v_call: TRBV10-1
d_call: TRBD2
cdr3_nt: TGCGCCAGCAGTGACCCGGCAGCGGGAGCCAATGAGCAGTTCTTC
cdr3_aa: CASSDPAAGANEQFF

clone_size: NA
j_call: TRBJ1-1
v_call: TRBV29-1
d_call: NA
cdr3_nt: TGCAGCGTTGAAAACGGGGGAGGGTACACTGAAGCTTTCTTT
cdr3_aa: CSVENGGGYTEAFF

clone_size: NA
j_call: TRBJ1-2
v_call: TRBV5-6
d_call: TRBD1
cdr3_nt: TGTGCCAGCAGCTCAACAGGGGGAAGGGGCTACACCTTC
cdr3_aa: CASSSTGGRGYTF

clone_size: NA
j_call: TRBJ1-2
v_call: TRBV29-1
d_call: NA
cdr3_nt: TGCAGCGTTGAAATAGTCCCTAACTATGGCTACACCTTC
cdr3_aa: CSVEIVPNYGYTF

clone_size: NA
j_call: TRBJ1-1
v_call: TRBV4-1
d_call: TRBD1
cdr3_nt: TGCGCCAGCAGCCAAGATTCGGGGGGACAGGACGTTAACACTGAAGCTTTCTTT
cdr3_aa: CASSQDSGGQDVNTEAFF

clone_size: NA
j_call: TRBJ1-2
v_call: TRBV18
d_call: NA
cdr3_nt: TGTGCCAGCTCACCTAGTCAGGAGGATGGCTACACCTTC
cdr3_aa: CASSPSQEDGYTF

clone_size: NA
j_call: TRBJ1-6
v_call: TRBV7-3
d_call: NA
cdr3_nt: TGTGCCAGCAGCTTACACAGTGATAATTCACCCCTCCACTTT
cdr3_aa: CASSLHSDNSPLHF

clone_size: once
j_call: TRBJ1-2
v_call: TRBV11-1
d_call: NA
cdr3_nt: TGTGCCAGCAGCAAACGGGGGACCGGTGGCTACACCTTC
cdr3_aa: CASSKRGTGGYTF

clone_size: NA
j_call: TRBJ1-5
v_call: TRBV6-1
d_call: NA
cdr3_nt: TGTGCCAGCAGTGAAGATGCGGGGATGAATCAGCCCCAGCATTTT
cdr3_aa: CASSEDAGMNQPQHF

clone_size: NA
j_call: TRBJ1-1
v_call: TRBV5-1
d_call: TRBD1
cdr3_nt: TGCGCCAGCAGATTGACAGGGTTCAACACTGAAGCTTTCTTT
cdr3_aa: CASRLTGFNTEAFF

clone_size: few
j_call: TRBJ2-1
v_call: TRBV7-3
d_call: NA
cdr3_nt: TGTGCCAGCAGCTTCGGGACTCAGTACAATGAGCAGTTCTTC
cdr3_aa: CASSFGTQYNEQFF

clone_size: NA
j_call: TRBJ2-1
v_call: TRBV7-3
d_call: NA
cdr3_nt: TGTGCCAGCAGCCAAGAGGGACTCGAGAACTCCTACAATGAGCAGTTCTTC
cdr3_aa: CASSQEGLENSYNEQFF

clone_size: NA
j_call: TRBJ2-5
v_call: TRBV3-1/TRBV3-2
d_call: TRBD1
cdr3_nt: TGTGCCAGCAGCCAGGGGACAGGGGAGAGGTGGGAGACCCAGTACTTC
cdr3_aa: CASSQGTGERWETQYF

clone_size: NA
j_call: TRBJ1-1
v_call: TRBV5-6
d_call: NA
cdr3_nt: TGTGCCAGCAGCTTCGGTGGGGGGACTGAAGCTTTCTTT
cdr3_aa: CASSFGGGTEAFF

clone_size: NA
j_call: TRBJ2-7
v_call: TRBV4-2
d_call: NA
cdr3_nt: TGTGCCAGCAGCCAAGATCCGACAGCTACCTACGAGCAGTACTTC
cdr3_aa: CASSQDPTATYEQYF

clone_size: NA
j_call: TRBJ2-1
v_call: TRBV2
d_call: TRBD2
cdr3_nt: TGTGCCAGCCGACCTCGGACCCGGGCGGGAGATGAGCAGTTCTTC
cdr3_aa: CASRPRTRAGDEQFF

clone_size: NA
j_call: TRBJ2-2
v_call: TRBV3-1/TRBV3-2
d_call: NA
cdr3_nt: TGTGCCAGCAGCCAAGTATCCCGGGAAGGGATCCAGGACACCGGGGAGCTGTTTTTT
cdr3_aa: CASSQVSREGIQDTGELFF

clone_size: NA
j_call: TRBJ1-2
v_call: TRBV7-2
d_call: NA
cdr3_nt: TGTGCCAGCAGCTCCTACAGGGAGATGGATGGCTACACCTTC
cdr3_aa: CASSSYREMDGYTF

clone_size: NA
j_call: TRBJ2-7
v_call: TRBV19
d_call: NA
cdr3_nt: TGTGCCAGTAGTATACTAAGTCGGTTCGACGAGCAGTACTTC
cdr3_aa: CASSILSRFDEQYF

clone_size: NA
j_call: TRBJ2-1
v_call: TRBV10-1
d_call: NA
cdr3_nt: TGCGCCAGCAGTGAGTCTTCAGGGATCAACGAGCAGTTCTTC
cdr3_aa: CASSESSGINEQFF

clone_size: NA
j_call: TRBJ1-1
v_call: TRBV12-3/TRBV12-4
d_call: NA
cdr3_nt: TGTGCCAGCAGTTCATCGGGGAACACTGAAGCTTTCTTT
cdr3_aa: CASSSSGNTEAFF

clone_size: NA
j_call: TRBJ1-6
v_call: TRBV9
d_call: NA
cdr3_nt: TGTGCCAGCAGCGTAAGGGGGGGGAATTCACCCCTCCACTTT
cdr3_aa: CASSVRGGNSPLHF

clone_size: NA
j_call: TRBJ1-6
v_call: TRBV6-4
d_call: TRBD1
cdr3_nt: TGTGCCAGCAGGGGACAGGGAGATTCACCCCTCCACTTT
cdr3_aa: CASRGQGDSPLHF

clone_size: NA
j_call: TRBJ2-5
v_call: TRBV7-9
d_call: TRBD2
cdr3_nt: TGTGCCAGCAGCCCTGGAGCGGGGGGAAGAGAAGAGACCCAGTACTTC
cdr3_aa: CASSPGAGGREETQYF

clone_size: NA
j_call: TRBJ2-3
v_call: TRBV2
d_call: TRBD2
cdr3_nt: TGTGCCAGCAGTGAACTACGCGGGGGGGCCCTAGATACGCAGTATTTT
cdr3_aa: CASSELRGGALDTQYF

clone_size: NA
j_call: TRBJ2-1
v_call: TRBV7-8
d_call: NA
cdr3_nt: TGTGCCAGCAGCTCGACCAGACTAGTCCACAATGAGCAGTTCTTC
cdr3_aa: CASSSTRLVHNEQFF

clone_size: NA
j_call: TRBJ2-7
v_call: TRBV19
d_call: TRBD1
cdr3_nt: TGTGCCAGTAGTAGCCGGACAGGGGGCGCGATGAGGGAGCAGTACTTC
cdr3_aa: CASSSRTGGAMREQYF

clone_size: NA
j_call: TRBJ2-1
v_call: TRBV11-2
d_call: NA
cdr3_nt: TGTGCCAGCAGCTTAGTCTTGAGCAATGAGCAGTTCTTC
cdr3_aa: CASSLVLSNEQFF

clone_size: NA
j_call: TRBJ1-5
v_call: TRBV5-1
d_call: NA
cdr3_nt: TGCGCCAGCAGCTCCTCCGACTCCCCCCAAGATCAGCCCCAGCATTTT
cdr3_aa: CASSSSDSPQDQPQHF

clone_size: NA
j_call: TRBJ2-1
v_call: TRBV6-5
d_call: TRBD1
cdr3_nt: TGTGCCAGCGGTACCACAGGGGGGAATGAGCAGTTCTTC
cdr3_aa: CASGTTGGNEQFF

clone_size: NA
j_call: TRBJ2-1
v_call: TRBV19
d_call: NA
cdr3_nt: TGTGCCAGTAGTACTCAGGGGATCTGGGATGAGCAGTTCTTC
cdr3_aa: CASSTQGIWDEQFF

clone_size: NA
j_call: TRBJ1-6
v_call: TRBV7-9
d_call: TRBD1
cdr3_nt: TGTGCCAGCAGCTTCCCGACAGGGGATAATTCACCCCTCCACTTT
cdr3_aa: CASSFPTGDNSPLHF

clone_size: NA
j_call: TRBJ1-2
v_call: TRBV6-1
d_call: NA
cdr3_nt: TGTGCCAGCAGTGAAGTAGTGTTCCCGTATCCAATAGACTATGGCTACACCTTC
cdr3_aa: CASSEVVFPYPIDYGYTF

clone_size: NA
j_call: TRBJ1-2
v_call: TRBV28
d_call: NA
cdr3_nt: TGTGCCAGCAGTCCTTATGACGGGGTAGGCTACACCTTC
cdr3_aa: CASSPYDGVGYTF

clone_size: NA
j_call: TRBJ1-6
v_call: TRBV2
d_call: TRBD1
cdr3_nt: TGTGCCAGCAGGGGGACAGGGGCCAATAATTCACCCCTCCACTTT
cdr3_aa: CASRGTGANNSPLHF

clone_size: NA
j_call: TRBJ1-6
v_call: TRBV30
d_call: NA
cdr3_nt: TGTGCCTGGAGTGTCTCCAGGGATAATTCACCCCTCCACTTT
cdr3_aa: CAWSVSRDNSPLHF

clone_size: once
j_call: TRBJ1-5
v_call: TRBV19
d_call: NA
cdr3_nt: TGTGCCAGTGTTCAGGGAAGTGGGGGCAATCAGCCCCAGCATTTT
cdr3_aa: CASVQGSGGNQPQHF

clone_size: NA
j_call: TRBJ1-3
v_call: TRBV25-1
d_call: NA
cdr3_nt: TGTGCCAGCAGACCGGCGGGCGGAAACACCATATATTTT
cdr3_aa: CASRPAGGNTIYF